Shown below are 5 T cell receptor beta chains from a single sample sequenced in a study of blood T cell repertoires in COVID-19. Assay: immunoSEQ multiplex PCR; the TCRdb copy retains only in-frame clones and omits some. The table lists 300,000 to 400,000 clones, around 90% of them singletons. Sequenced: peripheral blood. All receptors come from a man aged 30-40 years with COVID-19, enrolled during active disease.

This clone was detected a few times. The CDR3 coding sequence is TGTGCCAGCAGCCAGGGCATTTTCGGGAACACAGATACGCAGTATTTT. Encoded protein: CASSQGIFGNTDTQYF. The chain recombines TRBV4-2 with TRBJ2-3; maybe TRBD2 (5 bases). This CDR3 region has 16 residues. V shed 3 bases and J shed 2 bases, with 15 bases lying between them. The germline gives CDR1 LGHNA, CDR2 YNFKEQ.

This clone was found once. The gene calls are TRBV18 and TRBJ2-7; tentative D call: TRBD2 (6 bases). The CDR3 runs to 14 residues. Germline V lookup: CDR1 KGHSH, CDR2 LQKENI. V was cut by 3 bases and J by 2 bases, with 11 bases left in between. The CDR3 loop is CASSPPGRPYEQYF. The CDR3 region has the DNA TGTGCCAGCTCACCGCCAGGGAGGCCCTACGAGCAGTACTTC.

This clone came up a few times. The chain has TRBV30 and TRBJ2-7; possible D gene TRBD2, 5 bases. Between the trimmed V and J ends, which lost 0 bases and 0 bases, there was a span of 9 bases. The CDR3 sequence is 14 residues long. Germline CDR1 and CDR2: GTSNPN and SVGIG (reference sequence). CDR3 nucleotide sequence: TGTGCCTGGAGTGTCGGAGGCCTCTCCTACGAGCAGTACTTC. Encoded protein: CAWSVGGLSYEQYF.

The rearrangement links TRBV5-4 to TRBJ2-7; TRBD1 matches 7 bases. CDR1 is SGHNT and CDR2 is YYREEE in the germline V gene (reference sequence). The V segment lost 0 bases and the J segment 6 bases; nucleotides outside the gene matches: 9. The CDR3 covers 15 residues. CDR3 nucleotide sequence: TGTGCCAGCAGCTTGGAGGATATGACAGGGATCGAGCAGTACTTC. Translating it yields CASSLEDMTGIEQYF.

The genes are TRBV7-3 and TRBJ2-3; D is undetermined. This CDR3 contains 14 residues. With 5 bases removed from V and 0 bases from J, the gap between germline ends came to 9 bases. Germline V gene lookup returns CDR1 SGHTA and CDR2 FQGTGA. Here the CDR3 reads CASSRDASTDTQYF. The CDR3 DNA sequence: TGTGCCAGCAGCCGAGATGCTAGCACAGATACGCAGTATTTT.